Described below is a single T cell receptor beta chain sequence and its context. Its specificity is not known. This sample is drawn from a study of CD8 T cell repertoires and HIV-1 epitope variants. About the research overall: Separate wells received one of Twenty-five Gag or Nef variant peptides. An uncultured baseline aliquot held 1M T cells.

Trimming cost V 0 bases and J 5 bases, with 17 bases left between them. The CDR3 runs to 17 residues. CDR1 and CDR2 from the germline V gene are LGHNA and YSLEER. Sequencing of TCR beta CDR3 used immunoSEQ survey depth. The protocol was immunoSEQ multiplex PCR, while the TCRdb copy is restricted to in-frame clones and leaves out a portion. The data hold about 6,200 clones, with 60% to 75% observed a single time. The sequence was obtained from a male donor with HIV. The sample consisted of cultured CD8+ T cells derived from PBMCs. The rearrangement links TRBV4-3 to TRBJ2-1; tentatively, D is TRBD1 (5 bases). The CDR3 loop is CASSQDPGKYYNNEQFF. The DNA for the CDR3 is TGCGCCAGCAGCCAAGACCCAGGGAAGTATTACAACAATGAGCAGTTCTTC.